This TCR beta chain comes out of a study of T cell changes during pregnancy in multiple sclerosis. Germline CDR1 reads SGHVS; CDR2 reads FNYEAQ. CDR3 size: 15 residues. Trimming at V came to 5 bases and at J to 10 bases, leaving 11 bases not matched to a gene. Data came from immunoSEQ multiplex PCR; TCRdb stores just in-frame clones and leaves some out. The table records 60,000 to 70,000 clones, under 95% of them present only once. The clonotype comes from a female donor in good health, enrolled as a control in a pregnancy study. Sequences were derived from peripheral blood, sampled in the third trimester of pregnancy. The J gene is TRBJ1-4, the V gene TRBV7-6; TRBD1 agrees at 9 bases. The CDR3 DNA is TGTGCCAGCAGCCACCAGGACAGGGGAAAAACAAAACTGTTTTTT. Protein sequence: CASSHQDRGKTKLFF.